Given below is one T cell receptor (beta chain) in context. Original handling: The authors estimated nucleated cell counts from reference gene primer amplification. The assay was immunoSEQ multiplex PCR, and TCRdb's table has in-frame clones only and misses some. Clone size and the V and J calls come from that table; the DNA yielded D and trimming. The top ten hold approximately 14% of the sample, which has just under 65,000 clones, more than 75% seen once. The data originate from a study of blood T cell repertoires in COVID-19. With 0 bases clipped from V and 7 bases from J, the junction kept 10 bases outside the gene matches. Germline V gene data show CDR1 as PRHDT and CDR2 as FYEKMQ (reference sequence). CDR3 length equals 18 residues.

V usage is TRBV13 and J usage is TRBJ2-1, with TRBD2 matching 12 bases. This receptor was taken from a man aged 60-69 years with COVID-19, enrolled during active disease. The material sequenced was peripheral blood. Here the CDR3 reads CASSLGPLAGGDRNEQFF. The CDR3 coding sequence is TGTGCCAGCAGCTTAGGGCCCCTAGCGGGAGGGGATCGGAATGAGCAGTTCTTC.